The source of this T cell receptor (beta chain) is a study of cytomegalovirus exposure and HLA in healthy donors. Study-level results: V- and J-gene trimming of TCR beta was linked (in a later analysis) to a missense DCLRE1C variant.

60 Vbeta and 13 Jbeta primers were used in PCR. Assay: immunoSEQ multiplex PCR; the TCRdb copy retains only in-frame clones and omits some. The table lists under 200,000 clones, roughly 76% of them singletons, with 1.5% to 2% in the top ten. Comments on this clone: What it binds is unknown.

Germline assignment: CDR1 SQVTM and CDR2 ANQGSEA. The CDR3 totals 12 residues. Trimming shortened V by 4 bases and J by 4 bases, and 11 bases separated the two germline ends. The receptor comes from a human donor in good health. The V and J genes are TRBV29-1 and TRBJ2-7; D is perhaps TRBD1 (6 bases). The sample consisted of PBMCs. The CDR3 reads CSVGGQVYEQYF. CDR3 DNA: TGCAGCGTTGGGGGGCAGGTTTACGAGCAGTACTTC.